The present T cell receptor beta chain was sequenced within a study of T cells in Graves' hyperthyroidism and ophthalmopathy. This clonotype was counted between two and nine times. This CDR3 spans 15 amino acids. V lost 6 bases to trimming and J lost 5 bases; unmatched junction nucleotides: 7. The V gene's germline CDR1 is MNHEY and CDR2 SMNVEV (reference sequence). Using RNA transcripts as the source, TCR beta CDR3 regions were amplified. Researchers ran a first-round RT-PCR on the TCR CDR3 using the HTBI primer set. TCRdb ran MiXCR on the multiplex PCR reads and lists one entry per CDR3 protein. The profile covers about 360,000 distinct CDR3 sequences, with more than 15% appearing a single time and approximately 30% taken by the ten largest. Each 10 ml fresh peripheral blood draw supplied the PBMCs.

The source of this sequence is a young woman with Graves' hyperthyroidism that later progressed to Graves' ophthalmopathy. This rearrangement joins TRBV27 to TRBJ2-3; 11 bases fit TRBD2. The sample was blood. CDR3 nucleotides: TGTGCCAGCAGCCCGACTAGCGGGATAGGAGATACGCAGTATTTT. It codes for CASSPTSGIGDTQYF.